A selection of T cell receptor beta chains follows, all from one sample in a study of OX40 agonist ivuxolimab in advanced cancers. Profiled with immunoSEQ multiplex PCR; TCRdb holds only in-frame clones, not every one. The sample carries some 70,000 clones, around 93% recorded once. The sequencing used CD4+ or CD8+ T cells sorted from blood, collected in a trial of the OX40 agonist ivuxolimab. These TCRs come from an adult with an advanced solid tumor such as melanoma, head and neck, liver or kidney cancer. CDR3s include the opening cysteine and the closing phenylalanine or tryptophan. Fields, in order: V gene, CDR3 length, J gene, CDR3 protein.

>TRBV6-1|15|TRBJ2-5
CASTTSGAIQETQYF
>TRBV11-3|16|TRBJ2-7
CASSSRRGSSSYEQYF
>TRBV2|14|TRBJ1-1
CASRSGQVNTEAFF
>TRBV19|14|TRBJ2-5
CASSPGLAQETQYF
>TRBV7-3|14|TRBJ1-6
CASSGGEGNSPLHF
>TRBV21-1|18|TRBJ2-6
CASSLPKAVSSGANVLTF
>TRBV5-1|14|TRBJ2-5
CASSSRPGGETQYF
>TRBV11-1|14|TRBJ2-1
CASSSRALGDEQFF
>TRBV6-5|16|TRBJ2-1
CASSYTGARLAAEQFF
>TRBV7-8|15|TRBJ2-4
CASSVRQGAKNIQYF
>TRBV19|15|TRBJ1-5
CASSSWDRGDQPQHF
>TRBV18|17|TRBJ2-1
CASSPPGRRGGYNEQFF
>TRBV7-8|13|TRBJ2-1
CASSLTALNEQFF
>TRBV15|17|TRBJ2-2
CATSRDRTPGDTGELFF
>TRBV18|13|TRBJ2-7
CASSPGRSYEQYF
>TRBV6-1|14|TRBJ2-5
CASSVAIAGGTQYF
>TRBV5-8|15|TRBJ2-2
CASSLGQLNTGELFF
>TRBV2|11|TRBJ2-1
CASKEGNEQFF
>TRBV6-5|11|TRBJ2-5
CASSYGKTQYF
>TRBV5-8|11|TRBJ2-7
CASSSLAGQYF
>TRBV6-5|14|TRBJ2-3
CASSYRPYTDTQYF
>TRBV6-6|15|TRBJ1-5
CASRNRAARNQPQHF
>TRBV7-3|13|TRBJ1-3
CASSFDVGNTIYF
>TRBV19|14|TRBJ1-4
CATGTGATNEKLFF
>TRBV5-1|17|TRBJ2-5
CASTSGWNPLGFETQYF
>TRBV27|13|TRBJ2-7
CARGTGKKYEQYF
>TRBV2|14|TRBJ2-7
CASSEARTSGEQYF
>TRBV2|14|TRBJ2-3
CASSEDRGTDTQYF
>TRBV7-9|12|TRBJ2-3
CASSSLTDTQYF
>TRBV7-8|15|TRBJ2-7
CASSLPGGSGYEQYF
>TRBV7-8|14|TRBJ2-7
CASSFAGGGYEQYF
>TRBV5-1|16|TRBJ2-2
CASRRGRNANTGELFF
>TRBV13|18|TRBJ2-3
CASSILRRLAGVRDTQYF
>TRBV30|15|TRBJ2-4
CAWSGTGGAKNIQYF
>TRBV5-1|16|TRBJ2-1
CASSLVASGSFNEQFF
>TRBV2|14|TRBJ1-1
CASSPHRNPPEAFF
>TRBV19|15|TRBJ1-2
CASRQTGGADYGYTF
>TRBV18|13|TRBJ2-6
CASPRSGANVLTF
>TRBV27|15|TRBJ2-3
CASSLIGGLGDTQYF
>TRBV5-1|15|TRBJ2-3
CASSLVGQGTDTQYF
>TRBV6-1|11|TRBJ2-7
CASTANYEQYF
>TRBV6-5|14|TRBJ1-6
CASSYSIPGSPLHF
>TRBV7-3|16|TRBJ1-2
CASSLVATAPFNGYTF
>TRBV7-9|14|TRBJ1-2
CASSPAGGDYGYTF
>TRBV6-6|15|TRBJ1-6
CASRTDIDHNSPLHF
>TRBV5-6|14|TRBJ1-1
CASSVIGGNTEAFF
>TRBV19|14|TRBJ2-7
CASSIGDSSYEQYF
>TRBV5-4|14|TRBJ2-7
CASSLGAGAREQYF
>TRBV4-1|15|TRBJ1-1
CASSFGQGADTEAFF
>TRBV5-1|17|TRBJ2-7
CASSLVGSGGSIYEQYF
>TRBV19|15|TRBJ1-6
CASSMGGTGPPPLHF
>TRBV27|18|TRBJ1-5
CASSLSGLGQGYNQPQHF
>TRBV5-1|15|TRBJ2-5
CASSLSLAVRETQYF